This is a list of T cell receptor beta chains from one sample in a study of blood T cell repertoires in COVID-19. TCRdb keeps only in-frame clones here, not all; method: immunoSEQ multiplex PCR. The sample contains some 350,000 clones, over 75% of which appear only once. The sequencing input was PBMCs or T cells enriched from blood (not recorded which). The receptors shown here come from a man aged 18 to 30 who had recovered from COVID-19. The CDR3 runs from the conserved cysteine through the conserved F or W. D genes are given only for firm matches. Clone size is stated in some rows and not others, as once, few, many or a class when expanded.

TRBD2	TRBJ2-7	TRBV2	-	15	TGTGCCAGCAGTGAGCGGCTAGCGGGGGATCGCGAGCAGTACTTC	CASSERLAGDREQYF
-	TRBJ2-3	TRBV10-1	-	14	TGCGCCAGCAGTGAACAGGCTAGCACAGATACGCAGTATTTT	CASSEQASTDTQYF
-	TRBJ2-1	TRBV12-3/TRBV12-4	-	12	TGTGCCAGCACCAAGCAGGGCTTTGAGCAGTTCTTC	CASTKQGFEQFF
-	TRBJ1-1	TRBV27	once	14	TGTGCCAGCAGTGCCAACAGGGAGGGCACTGAAGCTTTCTTT	CASSANREGTEAFF
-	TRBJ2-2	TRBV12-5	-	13	TGTGCTAGTGGTTTCATCAACACCGGGGAGCTGTTTTTT	CASGFINTGELFF
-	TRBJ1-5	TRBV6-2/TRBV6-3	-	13	TGTGCCAGCAGTTACGGGACATTGCAGCCCCAGCATTTT	CASSYGTLQPQHF
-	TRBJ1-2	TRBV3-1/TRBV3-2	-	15	TGTGCCAGCAGCCAAGGGTGGGCGGGAGACTATGGCTACACCTTC	CASSQGWAGDYGYTF
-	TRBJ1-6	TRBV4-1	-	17	TGCGCCAGCAGCCAAGATCTCTCGAGAGGGTATAATTCACCCCTCCACTTT	CASSQDLSRGYNSPLHF
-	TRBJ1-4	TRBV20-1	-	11	TGCAGTGCTAGCACAACCGAAAAACTGTTTTTT	CSASTTEKLFF
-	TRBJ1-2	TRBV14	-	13	TGTGCCAGCAGCCAAGATCGGGGATATGGCTACACCTTC	CASSQDRGYGYTF
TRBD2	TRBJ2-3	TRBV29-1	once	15	TGCAGCGTTGCATTGACTAGCGGGGGGGCCGATACGCAGTATTTT	CSVALTSGGADTQYF
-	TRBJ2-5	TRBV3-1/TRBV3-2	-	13	TGTGCCAGCAGCCAAGAAATCAGGGAGACCCAGTACTTC	CASSQEIRETQYF
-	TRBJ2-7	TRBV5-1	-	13	TGCGCCAGCAGCTTGGGCGGGCTTGGCGAGCAGTACTTC	CASSLGGLGEQYF
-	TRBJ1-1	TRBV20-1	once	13	TGCAGTGCTAGTGTCAGCGGGAACACTGAAGCTTTCTTT	CSASVSGNTEAFF
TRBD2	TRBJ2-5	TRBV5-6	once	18	TGTGCCAGCAGCTTGCTACAACGAACTAGCGGGACCCAAGAGACCCAGTACTTC	CASSLLQRTSGTQETQYF
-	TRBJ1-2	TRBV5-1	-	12	TGCGCCAGCAGCCGAGGGGGAGATGGCTACACCTTC	CASSRGGDGYTF
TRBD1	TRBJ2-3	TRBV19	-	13	TGTGCCAGTGACAGGGGCCACACAGATACGCAGTATTTT	CASDRGHTDTQYF
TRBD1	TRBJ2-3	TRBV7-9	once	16	TGTGCCAGCAGCCCCCTGGGCAGGGGGAGCACAGATACGCAGTATTTT	CASSPLGRGSTDTQYF
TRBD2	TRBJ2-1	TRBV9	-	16	TGTGCCAGCACCCGAAGTGGACTAGCGGGGACATATGAGCAGTTCTTC	CASTRSGLAGTYEQFF
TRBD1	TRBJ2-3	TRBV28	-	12	TGTGCCAGCAGTTTAATCGGGACAGGGCAGTATTTT	CASSLIGTGQYF